This record looks at one T cell receptor beta chain sequence and its context. This CDR3 is 14 amino acids long. Germline V gene sequence: CDR1 SNHLY, CDR2 FYNNEI. V gave up 4 bases and J gave up 2 bases, with 12 bases separating them. The sample belongs to a study of T cell responses to AZD1222 COVID-19 vaccine. Data came from immunoSEQ multiplex PCR; TCRdb stores just in-frame clones and leaves some out. The profile shows approximately 300,000 clones, almost 95% of them singletons. This clonotype was obtained from an adult who received the AZD1222 COVID-19 vaccine. This sequence joins TRBV2 and TRBJ2-7; the D is unclear. Here the sequenced sample was peripheral blood, taken 28 days after the second AZD1222 dose. CDR3 sequence: CASSVGRQPYEQYF. The CDR3 nucleotides read TGTGCCAGCAGTGTCGGGCGGCAGCCCTACGAGCAGTACTTC. The full variable domain, its missing parts supplied by reference TRBV2 and TRBJ2-7, is EPEVTQTPSHQVTQMGQEVILRCVPISNHLYFYWYRQILGQKVEFLVSFYNNEISEKSEIFDDQFSVERPDGSNFTLKIRSTKLEDSAMYFCASSVGRQPYEQYFGPGTRLTVT.